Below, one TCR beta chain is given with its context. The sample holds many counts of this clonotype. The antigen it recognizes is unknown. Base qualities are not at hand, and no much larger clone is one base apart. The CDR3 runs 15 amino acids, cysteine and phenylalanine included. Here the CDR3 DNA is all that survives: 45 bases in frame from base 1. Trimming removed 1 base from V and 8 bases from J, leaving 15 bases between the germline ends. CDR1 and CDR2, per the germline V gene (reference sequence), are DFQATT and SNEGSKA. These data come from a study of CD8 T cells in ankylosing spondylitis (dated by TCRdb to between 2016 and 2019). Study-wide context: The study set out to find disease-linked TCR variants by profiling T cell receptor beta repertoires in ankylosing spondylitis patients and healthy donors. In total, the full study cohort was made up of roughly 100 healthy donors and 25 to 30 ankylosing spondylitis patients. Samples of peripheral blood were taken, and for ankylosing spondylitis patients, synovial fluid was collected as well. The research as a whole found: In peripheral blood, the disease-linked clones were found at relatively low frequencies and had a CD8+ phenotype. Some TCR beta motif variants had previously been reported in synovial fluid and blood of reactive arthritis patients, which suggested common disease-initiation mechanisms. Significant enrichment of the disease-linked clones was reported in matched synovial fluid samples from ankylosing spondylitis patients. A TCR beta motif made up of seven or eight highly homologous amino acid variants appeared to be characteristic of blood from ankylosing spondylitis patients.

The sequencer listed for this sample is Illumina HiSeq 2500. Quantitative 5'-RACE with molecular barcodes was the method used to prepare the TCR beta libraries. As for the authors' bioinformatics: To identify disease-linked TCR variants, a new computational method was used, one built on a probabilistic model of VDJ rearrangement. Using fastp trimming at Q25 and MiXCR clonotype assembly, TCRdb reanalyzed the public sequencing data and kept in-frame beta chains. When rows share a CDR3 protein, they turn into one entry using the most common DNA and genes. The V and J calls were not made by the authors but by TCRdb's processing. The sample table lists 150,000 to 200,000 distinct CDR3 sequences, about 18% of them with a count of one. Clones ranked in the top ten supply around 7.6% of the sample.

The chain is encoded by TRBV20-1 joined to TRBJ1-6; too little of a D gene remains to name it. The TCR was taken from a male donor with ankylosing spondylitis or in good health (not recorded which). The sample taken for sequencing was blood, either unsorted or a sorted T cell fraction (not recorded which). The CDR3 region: CSARAMDGLYSPLHF. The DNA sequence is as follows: TGCAGTGCTAGAGCTATGGACGGCCTTTATTCACCCCTCCACTTT.